The 5 T cell receptor beta chains below all came from one sample that was sequenced in a study of blood T cell repertoires in COVID-19. Using immunoSEQ multiplex PCR, the repertoire was profiled, and TCRdb retains in-frame clones only, with some absent. This repertoire shows approximately 230,000 clones, approximately 82% found once; its top ten account for 5.7%. The sample comprised peripheral blood. These receptor sequences come from a man older than 75 with acute or convalescent COVID-19.

This clone was counted a single time. This sequence joins TRBV12-3 or TRBV12-4 and TRBJ1-1; D perhaps matches TRBD1 (5 bases). Trimming pared 6 bases from V and 0 bases from J, leaving 8 bases between. This CDR3 comprises 13 residues. The CDR3 nucleotides read TGTGCCAGCAGGGGGCTCATGAACACTGAAGCTTTCTTT. Translation: CASRGLMNTEAFF.

The CDR3 DNA sequence: TGTGCCAGCAGCCAAGTTACACTCGGGGGAGGCTACACCTTC. It translates to CASSQVTLGGGYTF. This sequence joins TRBV3-1 (or the pseudogene TRBV3-2) and TRBJ1-2; D possibly corresponds to TRBD1 (5 bases). The CDR3 runs 14 residues. The germline gives CDR1 LGHDT, CDR2 YNNKEL (reference sequence). Between the trimmed V and J ends, which lost 1 base and 8 bases, there was a span of 14 bases.

The DNA for the CDR3 is TGTGCCAGCGGCACACGGAGGGTTAACTATGGCTACACCTTC. Translation gives CASGTRRVNYGYTF. The chain employs TRBV28 and TRBJ1-2; no definite D call. The V gene's germline CDR1 is MDHEN and CDR2 SYDVKM. The CDR3 loop spans 14 amino acids. Between the trimmed V and J ends, which lost 8 bases and 1 base, there was a span of 14 bases.

This sequence joins TRBV2 and TRBJ1-6, with 9 positions matching TRBD1. The CDR3 runs 15 residues. Trimming took 2 bases from V and 5 from J; bases not matched to a gene: 1. CDR1 is SNHLY and CDR2 is FYNNEI in the germline V gene. The CDR3 region has the DNA TGTGCCAGCAGTGAATGGACAGGGGATAATTCACCCCTCCACTTT. Encoded protein: CASSEWTGDNSPLHF.

The chain carries TRBV5-1 and TRBJ1-2, with D unresolved. The germline V gene encodes CDR1 SGHRS and CDR2 YFSETQ. V lost 3 bases and J 0 bases, leaving 9 bases between the germline ends. The CDR3 has 14 amino acids. CDR3 region: CASSWSSSNYGYTF. The CDR3 DNA is TGCGCCAGCAGCTGGAGCAGTTCTAACTATGGCTACACCTTC.